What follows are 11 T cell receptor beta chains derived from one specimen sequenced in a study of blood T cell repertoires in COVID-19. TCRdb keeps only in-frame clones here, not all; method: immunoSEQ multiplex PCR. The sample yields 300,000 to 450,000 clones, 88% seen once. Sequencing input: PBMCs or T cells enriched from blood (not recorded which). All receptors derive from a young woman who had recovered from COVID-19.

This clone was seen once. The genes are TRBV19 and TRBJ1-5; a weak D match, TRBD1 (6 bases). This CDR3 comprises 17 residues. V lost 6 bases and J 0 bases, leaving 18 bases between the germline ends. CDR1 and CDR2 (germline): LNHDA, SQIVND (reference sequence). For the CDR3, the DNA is TGTGCCAGTAGGAGAAGGGGAGGGGGATATAGCAATCAGCCCCAGCATTTT. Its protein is CASRRRGGGYSNQPQHF. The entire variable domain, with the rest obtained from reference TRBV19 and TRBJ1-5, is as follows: DGGITQSPKYLFRKEGQNVTLSCEQNLNHDAMYWYRQDPGQGLRLIYYSQIVNDFQKGDIAEGYSVSREKKESFPLTVTSAQKNPTAFYLCASRRRGGGYSNQPQHFGDGTRLSIL.

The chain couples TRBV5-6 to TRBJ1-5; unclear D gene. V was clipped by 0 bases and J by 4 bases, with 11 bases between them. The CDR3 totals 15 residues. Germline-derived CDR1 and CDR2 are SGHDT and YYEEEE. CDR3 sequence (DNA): TGTGCCAGCAGCTTGGGCTACTCGAATAATCAGCCCCAGCATTTT. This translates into CASSLGYSNNQPQHF.

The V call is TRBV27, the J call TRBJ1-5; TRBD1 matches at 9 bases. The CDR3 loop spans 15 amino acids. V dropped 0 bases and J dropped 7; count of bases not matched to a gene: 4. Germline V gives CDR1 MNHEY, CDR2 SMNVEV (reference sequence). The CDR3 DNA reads TGTGCCAGCAGTTTATCCGGGACAGGGAACCAGCCCCAGCATTTT. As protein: CASSLSGTGNQPQHF.

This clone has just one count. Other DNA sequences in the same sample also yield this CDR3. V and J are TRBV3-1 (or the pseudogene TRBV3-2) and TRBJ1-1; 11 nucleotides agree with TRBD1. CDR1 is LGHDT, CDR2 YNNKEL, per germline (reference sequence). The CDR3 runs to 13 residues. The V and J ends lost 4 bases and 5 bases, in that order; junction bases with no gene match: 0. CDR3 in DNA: TGTGCCAGCAGCCGGGACAGGGGGACTGAAGCTTTCTTT. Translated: CASSRDRGTEAFF.

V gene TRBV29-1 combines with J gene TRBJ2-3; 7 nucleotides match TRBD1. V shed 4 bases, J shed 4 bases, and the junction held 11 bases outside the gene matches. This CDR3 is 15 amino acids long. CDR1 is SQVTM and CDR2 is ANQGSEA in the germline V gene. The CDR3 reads CSVVPGQSIADTQYF. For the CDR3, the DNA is TGCAGCGTTGTCCCGGGACAGAGTATAGCAGATACGCAGTATTTT.

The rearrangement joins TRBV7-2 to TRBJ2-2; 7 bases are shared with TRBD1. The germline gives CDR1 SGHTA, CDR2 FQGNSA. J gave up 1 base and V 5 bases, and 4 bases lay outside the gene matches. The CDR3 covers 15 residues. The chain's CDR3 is CASSLAGGNTGELFF. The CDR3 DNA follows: TGTGCCAGCAGCCTGGCAGGGGGGAACACCGGGGAGCTGTTTTTT.

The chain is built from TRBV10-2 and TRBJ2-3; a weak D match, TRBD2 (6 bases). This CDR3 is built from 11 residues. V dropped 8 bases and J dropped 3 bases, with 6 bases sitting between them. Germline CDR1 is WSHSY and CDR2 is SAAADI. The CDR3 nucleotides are TGCGCCAGCGGAGGGACAGATACGCAGTATTTT. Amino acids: CASGGTDTQYF.

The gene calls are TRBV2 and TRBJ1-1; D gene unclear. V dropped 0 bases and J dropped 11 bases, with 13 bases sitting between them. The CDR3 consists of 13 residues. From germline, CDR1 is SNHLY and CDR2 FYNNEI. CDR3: CASSEARTHGAFF. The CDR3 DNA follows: TGTGCCAGCAGTGAAGCAAGGACTCACGGGGCTTTCTTT. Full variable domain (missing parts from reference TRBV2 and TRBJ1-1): EPEVTQTPSHQVTQMGQEVILRCVPISNHLYFYWYRQILGQKVEFLVSFYNNEISEKSEIFDDQFSVERPDGSNFTLKIRSTKLEDSAMYFCASSEARTHGAFFGQGTRLTVV.

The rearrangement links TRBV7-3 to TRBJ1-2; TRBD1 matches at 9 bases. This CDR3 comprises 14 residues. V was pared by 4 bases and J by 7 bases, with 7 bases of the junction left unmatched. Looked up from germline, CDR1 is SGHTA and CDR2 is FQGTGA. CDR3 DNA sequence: TGTGCCAGCAGCTCGTCACAGGGGGCGCTTGGCTACACCTTC. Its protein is CASSSSQGALGYTF.

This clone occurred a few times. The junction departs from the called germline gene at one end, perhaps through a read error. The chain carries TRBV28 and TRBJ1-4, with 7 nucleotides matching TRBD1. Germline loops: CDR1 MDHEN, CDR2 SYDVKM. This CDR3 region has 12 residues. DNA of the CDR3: TGTGCCAGCAGTTCCCCACCGGGACAGATCGTTTTT. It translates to CASSSPPGQIVF.

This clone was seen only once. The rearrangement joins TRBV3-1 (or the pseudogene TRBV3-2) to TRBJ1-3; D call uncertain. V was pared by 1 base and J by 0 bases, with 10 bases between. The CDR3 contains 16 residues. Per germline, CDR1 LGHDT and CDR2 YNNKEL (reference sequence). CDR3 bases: TGTGCCAGCAGCCAAGGCGGGCGTGGCTCTGGAAACACCATATATTTT. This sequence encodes CASSQGGRGSGNTIYF.